The T cell receptor (beta chain) under discussion was sequenced for a study of CD8+ T cells in alopecia areata. TCR sequencing used cDNA made by reverse transcription of extracted RNA. Measured with immunoSEQ multiplex PCR; TCRdb has only the in-frame clones, and not every one. The repertoire has about 99,000 clones, 85% to 90% of them found once; the top ten carry 8.5% to 14%. Germline V gene lookup returns CDR1 MGHRA and CDR2 YSYEKL. V shed 3 bases and J shed 3 bases, with 6 bases lying between them. The CDR3 runs to 12 residues. Documented treatment: oral pan-JAK inhibitor, 5-10 mg twice daily. This clonotype was obtained from a human donor with alopecia areata. The V gene is TRBV4-1, the J gene TRBJ2-7; no clear D gene. The sample in question was CD8+ T cells sorted from blood, obtained between weeks 30 and 35, from a patient treated with tofacitinib. The chain's CDR3 is CASSHNSYEQYF. The CDR3 region has the DNA TGCGCCAGCAGCCATAACAGCTACGAGCAGTACTTC.